This TCR beta chain was sequenced during a study of CD8 T cells in ankylosing spondylitis. Findings of the study overall: Disease-linked clones were reportedly significantly enriched in matched ankylosing spondylitis synovial fluid. Disease-linked clones were found to be CD8+ and relatively rare in peripheral blood. Blood of patients with ankylosing spondylitis appeared to be characterized by a TCR beta motif of 8 or 9 highly homologous variants. Past research had described some motif variants in reactive arthritis synovial fluid and blood.

This clonotype was seen a handful of times. What it binds is not known. TCR beta libraries were made by quantitative 5'-RACE with molecular barcodes. MiXCR, applied by TCRdb to the 5' RACE reads, yields one record per CDR3 protein. The profile shows 750,000 to 850,000 distinct CDR3 sequences, 12% of them singletons. V was shortened by 3 bases and J by 0 bases, with 6 bases between the two germline ends. The germline CDR1 and CDR2 sequences are SGHTA and FQGNSA. This CDR3 has 13 amino acids. This sequence joins TRBV7-2 and TRBJ2-7; D possibly corresponds to TRBD2 (5 bases). Sequences were obtained from blood, either unsorted or a sorted T cell fraction (not recorded which). The receptor was derived from a male donor with ankylosing spondylitis. CDR3 protein: CASSFSGSYEQYF. In DNA, the CDR3 is TGTGCCAGCAGCTTCAGCGGCTCCTACGAGCAGTACTTC.